Sequencing of this T cell receptor beta chain was carried out in a study of cytomegalovirus exposure and HLA in healthy donors. General study findings and limits: For presence/absence analyses, sequencing depth was assumed to be roughly uniform across donors. The classifier reportedly diagnosed cytomegalovirus status with high specificity and sensitivity. The authors later linked a missense DCLRE1C variant to TCR beta V- and J-gene trimming. As a later analysis showed, several of the most significant clusters appeared to be linked to common viral pathogens.

To note about this clone: Antigen: not known.

Trimming removed 6 bases from V and 2 bases from J; junction bases left unmatched: 5. CDR1 is MNHNY, CDR2 SVGAGI, per germline (reference sequence). The CDR3 has 15 residues. Primers for the PCR totalled 60 Vbeta and 13 Jbeta. Clones were sequenced by immunoSEQ multiplex PCR, and TCRdb holds only the in-frame ones, with some missing. The data show roughly 190,000 clones, with over 80% seen just once and around 1.2% held by the top ten. V gene TRBV6-6 combines with J gene TRBJ2-7; 12 bases line up with TRBD2. Sequenced sample: PBMCs. This sequence was found in a man in his thirties or forties in good health and CMV-seronegative. This CDR3 is CASRPTSGGPYEQYF. As DNA, the CDR3 is TGTGCCAGCAGACCTACTAGCGGGGGGCCCTACGAGCAGTACTTC.